This T cell receptor beta chain was captured in a study of Graves' ophthalmopathy and Graves' hyperthyroidism. The overall study: At the time of initial diagnosis and before any treatment, peripheral blood was collected. Study-level results: With a specificity of just under 75% and a sensitivity of approximately 68%, the model predicted ophthalmopathy progression.

Amplified TCR beta CDR3 regions were obtained using RNA transcripts as template. The library came from an HTBI-primed first-round RT-PCR and a second-round multiplex PCR. Each CDR3 protein gets one entry after TCRdb re-called the multiplex PCR reads with MiXCR. The data show some 350,000 distinct CDR3 sequences, with about 18% seen just once and 2.4% held by the top ten. The CDR3 runs to 16 residues. Germline-derived CDR1 and CDR2 are PRHDT and FYEKMQ (reference sequence). The trim removed 2 bases at V and 4 bases at J, leaving 8 bases unmatched. Comment on this clonotype: Its specificity is unknown.

Sequences were obtained from peripheral blood. The chain carries TRBV13 and TRBJ2-7; 10 nucleotides agree with TRBD1. This receptor was identified in an adult woman with stable Graves' hyperthyroidism. CDR3 protein: CASSLSGTGVLYEQYF. The CDR3 DNA reads as TGTGCCAGCAGCTTAAGCGGGACAGGGGTGCTTTACGAGCAGTACTTC.